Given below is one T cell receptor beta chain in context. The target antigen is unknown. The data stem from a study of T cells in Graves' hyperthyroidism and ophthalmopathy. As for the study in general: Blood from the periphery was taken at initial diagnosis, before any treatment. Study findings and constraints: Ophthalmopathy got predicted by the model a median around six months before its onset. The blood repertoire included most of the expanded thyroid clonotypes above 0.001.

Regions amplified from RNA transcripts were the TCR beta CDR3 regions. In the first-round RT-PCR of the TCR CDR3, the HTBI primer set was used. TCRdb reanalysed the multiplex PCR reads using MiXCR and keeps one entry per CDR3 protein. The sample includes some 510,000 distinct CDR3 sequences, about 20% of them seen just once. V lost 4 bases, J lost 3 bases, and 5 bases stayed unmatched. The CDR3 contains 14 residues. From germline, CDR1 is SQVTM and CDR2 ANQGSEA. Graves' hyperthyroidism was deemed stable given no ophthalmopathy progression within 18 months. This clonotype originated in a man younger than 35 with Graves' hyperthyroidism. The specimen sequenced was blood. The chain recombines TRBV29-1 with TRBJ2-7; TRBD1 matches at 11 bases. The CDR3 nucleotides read TGCAGCGTTGGCCAGGGGACAGGGGGCTACGAGCAGTACTTC. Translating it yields CSVGQGTGGYEQYF.